Listed below are T cell receptor beta chains from one sample, sequenced in a study of cytomegalovirus exposure and HLA in healthy donors. The assay was immunoSEQ multiplex PCR, and TCRdb's table has in-frame clones only and misses some. This table has roughly 60,000 clones, over 90% appearing once. What was sequenced was PBMCs. The receptors here all came from a young man in good health and CMV-seronegative. Both conserved end residues are part of each CDR3. Fields, in order: V gene, CDR3 length, clone size, J gene, D gene, CDR3 DNA, CDR3 protein. D genes are given only for firm matches. Part of the rows lack a size; the others show once, few, many or a class for expanded clones.

TRBV5-1	13	.	TRBJ2-5	.	TGCGCCAGCGGGCAAGGGGGTGGAGAGACCCAGTACTTC	CASGQGGGETQYF
TRBV4-3	17	.	TRBJ2-3	.	TGCGCCAGCAGCCTCGAACTTGGGGCCTCGGGGGCAGATACGCAGTATTTT	CASSLELGASGADTQYF
TRBV5-6	15	few	TRBJ2-7	.	TGTGCCAGCAGCCCGCCCGGGGGATTGGGATACGAGCAGTACTTC	CASSPPGGLGYEQYF
TRBV28	13	.	TRBJ2-7	.	TGTGCCAGCAGTTTAGGAGGGTTCAACGAGCAGTACTTC	CASSLGGFNEQYF
TRBV5-4	15	.	TRBJ2-3	TRBD1	TGTGCCAGCACCATAACAGGGGCTAGCACAGATACGCAGTATTTT	CASTITGASTDTQYF
TRBV9	16	.	TRBJ2-3	.	TGTGCCAGCAGCGTAGACGGCGGTTCGGGCACAGATACGCAGTATTTT	CASSVDGGSGTDTQYF
TRBV5-1	15	.	TRBJ2-2	TRBD1	TGCGCCAGCAGCTTCGGGACAGGAGCGGCCGGGGAGCTGTTTTTT	CASSFGTGAAGELFF
TRBV19	14	.	TRBJ1-1	TRBD1	TGTGCCAGTTTACGGCTGACAGGGGGCACTGAAGCTTTCTTT	CASLRLTGGTEAFF
TRBV6-6	12	.	TRBJ1-5	.	TGTGCCAGCAGTTACCCTCAGGGGTATTGGCATTTT	CASSYPQGYWHF
TRBV7-7	18	.	TRBJ2-1	TRBD2	TGTGCCAGCAGCTTAGTGCCTAGCGGGGGTGTCTCCTACAATGAGCAGTTCTTC	CASSLVPSGGVSYNEQFF
TRBV2	14	.	TRBJ1-2	.	TGTGCCAGCACCGAGCAGCCGGACTACTATGGCTACACCTTC	CASTEQPDYYGYTF
TRBV4-1	18	.	TRBJ1-1	.	TGCGCCAGCAGCCAAGTGGGCGCTGTTGCTAAAATGAACACTGAAGCTTTCTTT	CASSQVGAVAKMNTEAFF
TRBV11-2	14	.	TRBJ1-1	.	TGTGCCAGCAGTGCGGGGCGCGACGGGGCTGAAGCTTTCTTT	CASSAGRDGAEAFF
TRBV5-5	14	.	TRBJ1-2	TRBD1	TGTGCCAGCAGAATACAGGGGGAGGCCTATGGCTACACCTTC	CASRIQGEAYGYTF
TRBV2	15	.	TRBJ1-5	.	TGTGCCAGCAGTGAAGAGGGGATAAGCAATCAGCCCCAGCATTTT	CASSEEGISNQPQHF
TRBV7-9	12	once	TRBJ1-1	.	TGTGCCAGCAGCCCAGTCGGGGGTAGGGCTTTCTTT	CASSPVGGRAFF
TRBV19	15	.	TRBJ2-1	TRBD1	TGTGCCAGTAGTGAGGAGACAGGGGGACCTAATGAGCAGTTCTTC	CASSEETGGPNEQFF
TRBV28	14	.	TRBJ2-1	TRBD2	TGTGCCAGCTTTGGGACTAGCGGTAACAATGAGCAGTTCTTC	CASFGTSGNNEQFF
TRBV10-3	14	.	TRBJ2-1	TRBD2	TGTGCCATCAGTGGGACTAGCGGCTACAATGAGCAGTTCTTC	CAISGTSGYNEQFF
TRBV2	13	.	TRBJ1-1	.	TGTGCCAGCAAGGAATTACTAGACACTGAAGCTTTCTTT	CASKELLDTEAFF
TRBV7-6	16	once	TRBJ2-1	TRBD2	TGTGCCAGCAGCTTTGACGGGAGGAGCTCCTACAATGAGCAGTTCTTC	CASSFDGRSSYNEQFF
TRBV7-3	16	.	TRBJ2-6	.	TGTGCCAGCAGCTTAGGGTGGGGAGCCGGGGCCAACGTCCTGACTTTC	CASSLGWGAGANVLTF
TRBV28	16	.	TRBJ1-2	TRBD1	TGTGCCAGCAGTTATCCTACAGGGGGTCGTCACTATGGCTACACCTTC	CASSYPTGGRHYGYTF
TRBV27	16	.	TRBJ2-7	TRBD2	TGTGCCAGCAGTTTAGTAGCGGGACCTATCCCCTACGAGCAGTACTTC	CASSLVAGPIPYEQYF
TRBV6-4	15	.	TRBJ2-3	.	TGTGCCAGCAGCGCCGGGACTGGGAGCACAGATACGCAGTATTTT	CASSAGTGSTDTQYF